This T cell receptor beta chain was retrieved from a study of regulatory T cells in long-lasting Graves disease. Study outcomes and limitations: A reduction in accuracy may have resulted from the small sample size. Patients with persistent Graves' had lower TCR diversity than newly diagnosed patients.

The time point here: persistent/refractory GD, antithyroid drugs over 5 years with positive TRAb. From RNA extracted from PBMCs, the TCR library was made. Arm-PCR of CDR3 regions and iRepertoire HTBI primers were the basis on which TCR beta libraries were built. TCRdb used MiXCR to reprocess the multiplex PCR reads, holding one entry per CDR3 protein. Here the sample spans a few hundred thousand distinct CDR3 sequences, under 25% being singletons. The CDR3 has 15 amino acids. Germline V gene data show CDR1 as DFQATT and CDR2 as SNEGSKA (reference sequence). J was trimmed by 4 bases and V by 6 bases; bases with no gene match: 12. Of note for this clonotype: Its specificity is not known.

The gene calls are TRBV20-1 and TRBJ2-7; 10 nucleotides agree with TRBD1. The sequence was obtained from a female donor with Graves disease. The sample consisted of peripheral blood mononuclear cells (PBMCs), taken when the disease was refractory, from a patient treated with antithyroid drugs. The CDR3 reads CSATFGTGVGYEQYF. The CDR3 nucleotides read TGCAGTGCAACCTTCGGGACAGGGGTGGGATACGAGCAGTACTTC.